This is a list of T cell receptor beta chains from one sample in a study of T-cell reconstitution after alpha-beta-depleted transplantation in children. TCRdb processed the PCR reads anew with MiXCR; each CDR3 protein has one entry. The profile shows about a million distinct CDR3 sequences, 25% to 30% of them singletons. This specimen consisted of PBMCs, mostly from graft donor cells, obtained 360 days after TCRalphabeta/CD19-depleted stem cell transplant. These receptors all come from a boy under two years old who had a stem cell transplant for SCID, so the T cells may come from the graft donor. Both conserved end residues are part of each CDR3. A D gene is named only where the DNA matches it firmly. Where a row states a size, it is once, few, many or the class of an expanded clone; other rows omit it.

TRBJ2-7,TRBD1,TRBV4-3,-,TGCGCCAGCAGCCAAGAGATAGGGGGCGATTACGAGCAGTACTTC,CASSQEIGGDYEQYF
TRBJ2-2,-,TRBV4-3,few,TGCGCCAGCAGCCAAGATACAGCTTTCGACACCGGGGAGCTGTTTTTT,CASSQDTAFDTGELFF
TRBJ2-3,TRBD2,TRBV4-2,many,TGTGCCAGCAGCCCCGGGACTAGCGCTTTCACAGATACGCAGTATTTT,CASSPGTSAFTDTQYF
TRBJ2-3,TRBD2,TRBV7-7,-,TGTGCCAGCAGCCCAGCGGGGGGGCGTTTAGATACGCAGTATTTT,CASSPAGGRLDTQYF
TRBJ2-2,-,TRBV7-9,-,TGTGCCAGCAGCTTAGCGAGGGGGGGCGCCACCGGGGAGCTGTTTTTT,CASSLARGGATGELFF
TRBJ2-5,TRBD1,TRBV12-3/TRBV12-4,-,TGTGCCAGCAGCCGATGGACAGGGACGGCAGAGACCCAGTACTTC,CASSRWTGTAETQYF
TRBJ2-1,TRBD2,TRBV7-9,once,TGTGCCAGCAGCTTATGGCGGGGGAGGTACAATGAGCAGTTCTTC,CASSLWRGRYNEQFF
TRBJ1-2,-,TRBV20-1,-,TGCAGTGCTAGCTCCGGGGGCGGGAGCGGCTACACCTTC,CSASSGGGSGYTF
TRBJ2-7,TRBD1,TRBV10-3,few,TGTGCCAGCACCGGGACAGGGGGCTCCAACTCCTACGAGCAGTACTTC,CASTGTGGSNSYEQYF
TRBJ2-1,TRBD2,TRBV10-2,-,TGCGCCAGCAGGGTAGCGGGGGGTCGAGATGAGCAGTTCTTC,CASRVAGGRDEQFF
TRBJ2-1,-,TRBV5-6,few,TGTGCCAGCAGCTTCCGACAGATCTACAATGAGCAGTTCTTC,CASSFRQIYNEQFF
TRBJ1-2,TRBD1,TRBV4-3,-,TGCGCCAGCAGCCAGGTGGACAGGGAAGAGGGCTACACCTTC,CASSQVDREEGYTF
TRBJ1-2,-,TRBV29-1,-,TGCAGCGCACTGGGAGATGGCTACACCTTC,CSALGDGYTF
TRBJ1-4,-,TRBV7-3,-,TGTGCCAGCAGCTCAACAGGGAATCGGGATGAAAAACTGTTTTTT,CASSSTGNRDEKLFF
TRBJ1-2,TRBD1,TRBV25-1,few,TGTGCCAGCAGTGTTGACAGGGGGTATGGCTACACCTTC,CASSVDRGYGYTF
TRBJ2-1,TRBD2,TRBV20-1,-,TGCAGTGTCCCATCGGGGGGGCTTCTCATCGAGCAGTTCTTC,CSVPSGGLLIEQFF
TRBJ2-4,TRBD1,TRBV3-1,few,TGTGCCAGCAGCAAAGGACAGGGGACCAAAAACATTCAGTACTTC,CASSKGQGTKNIQYF
TRBJ2-3,-,TRBV7-8,few,TGTGCCAGCAGCTTAGCGGGCCCGGGACATGGAACGCAGTATTTT,CASSLAGPGHGTQYF
TRBJ2-7,-,TRBV20-1,few,TGCAGTGCTAGAGAGGTCGGCAGGGTCACCTACGAGCAGTACTTC,CSAREVGRVTYEQYF
TRBJ2-1,-,TRBV29-1,-,TGCAGCGGGTGGGGGGGCCGATACAATGAGCAGTTCTTC,CSGWGGRYNEQFF
TRBJ2-5,-,TRBV15,-,TGTGCCACCAGCAGAGGGGGAGCGTCGCTACAAGAGACCCAGTACTTC,CATSRGGASLQETQYF
TRBJ2-3,-,TRBV12-5,once,TGTGCTAGTGGTTTGGAGACTCCCGGTAGCACAGATACGCAGTATTTT,CASGLETPGSTDTQYF
TRBJ2-5,TRBD1,TRBV11-2,-,TGTGCCAGCAGCTTAGAGGGGGACAGCTTCCAAGAGACCCAGTACTTC,CASSLEGDSFQETQYF
TRBJ1-2,TRBD1,TRBV6-5,few,TGTGCCAGCAGTTTGGACAGGACGGGCTATGGCTACACCTTC,CASSLDRTGYGYTF
TRBJ2-3,-,TRBV18,few,TGTGCCAGCTCACCCAGGAGGGACACAGATACGCAGTATTTT,CASSPRRDTDTQYF
TRBJ1-6,-,TRBV4-2,many,TGTGCCAGCAGATCCCTGGACAGCCCAAATTCACCCCTCCACTTT,CASRSLDSPNSPLHF
TRBJ1-4,TRBD1,TRBV20-1,few,TGCAGTGCTAGAGATACCGGGACAGGGAGGTTTCGGATTAGTAATGAAAAACTGTTTTTT,CSARDTGTGRFRISNEKLFF
TRBJ1-1,TRBD1,TRBV4-1,-,TGCGCCAGCAGCCAAGTTTGGACAGGGAGGGATACTGAAGCTTTCTTT,CASSQVWTGRDTEAFF
TRBJ1-5,-,TRBV20-1,-,TGCAGTGCATGTGATGCCTTAGATCAGCCCCAGCATTTT,CSACDALDQPQHF
TRBJ2-2,TRBD1,TRBV7-2,few,TGTGCCAGCAGCTTAGCGCGTCGGACAGGGAACACCGGGGAGCTGTTTTTT,CASSLARRTGNTGELFF
TRBJ2-1,-,TRBV12-3/TRBV12-4,-,TGTGCCAGCAGTACCCAGACAGGCTACAATGAGCAGTTCTTC,CASSTQTGYNEQFF
TRBJ2-7,-,TRBV20-1,-,TGCAGTGCTAGCTACGGGACTTCTCCCTACGAGCAGTACTTC,CSASYGTSPYEQYF
TRBJ2-2,TRBD1,TRBV9,-,TGTGCCAGCAGCGGTCACAGGGGGCCGAACACCGGGGAGCTGTTTTTT,CASSGHRGPNTGELFF
TRBJ2-5,-,TRBV12-3/TRBV12-4,once,TGTGCCAGCAGTTTTTGGCGTCGGGGGTCAGAAGAGACCCAGTACTTC,CASSFWRRGSEETQYF
TRBJ2-7,-,TRBV20-1,-,TGCAGTGCTAGTGTACGGGGGACGACCTACGAGCAGTACTTC,CSASVRGTTYEQYF
TRBJ2-6,-,TRBV6-5,-,TGTGCCAGCAGTTCCCGGGTCTCTGGGGCCAACGTCCTGACTTTC,CASSSRVSGANVLTF
TRBJ2-7,-,TRBV29-1,many,TGCAGCGTTGAAGATCTTGGGGAGCAGTACTTC,CSVEDLGEQYF
TRBJ2-1,-,TRBV9,-,TGTGCCAGCAGCGTAGGGGGGAAAAGTAATGAGCAGTTCTTC,CASSVGGKSNEQFF
TRBJ2-1,-,TRBV7-9,few,TGTGCCAGCAGCTTAGGGACGGATTCCTACAATGAGCAGTTCTTC,CASSLGTDSYNEQFF
TRBJ1-3,TRBD1,TRBV7-3,-,TGTGCCAGCAGCAGGGGGCAAAGTGAAAACACCATATATTTT,CASSRGQSENTIYF
TRBJ1-5,-,TRBV12-3/TRBV12-4,-,TGTGCCAGCAGTCCTACGGGGGACCATCAGCCCCAGCATTTT,CASSPTGDHQPQHF
TRBJ2-1,-,TRBV24-1,few,TGTGCCACCAGTGAGGGCAAGGGGGATTTCAATGAGCAGTTCTTC,CATSEGKGDFNEQFF
TRBJ1-2,-,TRBV5-4,few,TGTGCCAGCAGCCCATCCGGGTCCCGGGGCTACACCTTC,CASSPSGSRGYTF
TRBJ2-1,-,TRBV20-1,-,TGCAGGGTGAATGGGGGTCCCTCCTACAATGAGCAGTTCTTC,CRVNGGPSYNEQFF
TRBJ1-5,-,TRBV20-1,-,TGCAGTGCTAGAGATCAGGGAGCCCTTAGCAATCAGCCCCAGCATTTT,CSARDQGALSNQPQHF
TRBJ2-1,-,TRBV2,many,TGTGCCAGCACCCCCGTGGGGGTAGGGGAGCAGTTCTTC,CASTPVGVGEQFF
TRBJ2-1,-,TRBV6-2/TRBV6-3,many,TGTGCCAGCACCCAGAACAATGAGCAGTTCTTC,CASTQNNEQFF
TRBJ2-5,-,TRBV12-3/TRBV12-4,-,TGTGCCAGCAGTCAAGGGACAACCCAAGAGACCCAGTACTTC,CASSQGTTQETQYF
TRBJ2-3,TRBD2,TRBV12-3/TRBV12-4,-,TGTGCCAGCAGTCCCCGACTAGCGGGGGGCGATACGCAGTATTTT,CASSPRLAGGDTQYF
TRBJ2-3,-,TRBV11-2,-,TGTGCCAGCAGCTTCGTCAGGATCACAGATACGCAGTATTTT,CASSFVRITDTQYF
TRBJ2-5,-,TRBV20-1,few,TGCAGTGCGCAAAGCCGCCACAGGGAAGAGACCCAGTACTTC,CSAQSRHREETQYF
TRBJ2-5,TRBD2,TRBV11-1,once,TGTGCCAGCAGCCCACGACTAGCCTCCAAAGAGACCCAGTACTTC,CASSPRLASKETQYF